These 13 T cell receptor beta chains were all obtained from the same sample, sequenced in a study of blood T cells in healthy people across ages. Then a second PCR, running roughly 6 to 12 cycles, was carried out with a sample-barcoded 5' primer and a J-beta primer mix. TCRdb recomputed calls from the 5' RACE reads with MiXCR, one row per CDR3 protein. The repertoire holds hundreds of thousands of distinct CDR3 sequences, with roughly 50% as singletons. Sequencing was carried out using blood. The receptors were sampled from a man in his forties or fifties in good health.

The rearrangement uses TRBV4-3 and TRBJ2-3; possibly TRBD2 for D (6 bases). Deletions cut 4 bases from V and 0 bases from J, with 20 bases between. The CDR3 totals 18 residues. Germline values: CDR1 LGHNA, CDR2 YSLEER. This CDR3 is CASSRGLTAPDSTDTQYF. DNA of the CDR3: TGCGCCAGCAGCCGAGGACTAACCGCGCCCGATAGCACAGATACGCAGTATTTT.

This clonotype was recorded once. As DNA, the CDR3 is TGCGCCAGCAGCCAAGGCGGGACAGGGGTTTCCTACGAGCAGTACTTC. It codes for CASSQGGTGVSYEQYF. V usage is TRBV4-1 and J usage is TRBJ2-7; 10 bases are shared with TRBD1. V dropped 1 base and J dropped 1; count of bases not matched to a gene: 4. CDR3 size: 16 residues. CDR1 is MGHRA and CDR2 is YSYEKL in the germline V gene.

The chain uses TRBV5-1 and TRBJ2-3; 7 bases are a match to TRBD1. J lost 2 bases, V lost 5 bases, and 8 bases had no gene match. This CDR3 has 15 amino acids. Germline V CDR1 and CDR2: SGHRS, YFSETQ. The CDR3 region has the DNA TGCGCCAGCAGAATCGCGACAGGGAACACAGATACGCAGTATTTT. This encodes CASRIATGNTDTQYF.

V gene TRBV15 combines with J gene TRBJ1-5; no reliable D call. Trimming shortened V by 1 base and J by 7 bases, and 14 bases separated the two germline ends. The CDR3 runs 15 residues. Germline assignment: CDR1 LNHNV and CDR2 YYDKDF (reference sequence). The CDR3 DNA reads TGTGCCACCAGCAGAGCCGGTGGACTCGGACAGCCCCAGCATTTT. It codes for CATSRAGGLGQPQHF.

The table lists this clonotype with a few counts. V gene TRBV20-1 combines with J gene TRBJ2-5; 9 bases line up with TRBD2. The CDR3 has 16 residues. The ends lost 6 bases at V and 5 bases at J; junction bases unmatched: 16. Germline V gene lookup returns CDR1 DFQATT and CDR2 SNEGSKA (reference sequence). CDR3 coding DNA: TGCAGTGCCACGGAGGTCCTAGCGGGATTCGGGGAGACCCAGTACTTC. The encoded protein is CSATEVLAGFGETQYF.

The chain joins TRBV6-2 or TRBV6-3 to TRBJ2-1; 8 nucleotides align to TRBD1. CDR3 size: 15 residues. The germline gives CDR1 MNHEY, CDR2 SVGEGT. Trimming at V came to 4 bases and at J to 8 bases, leaving 10 bases not matched to a gene. The CDR3 loop reads CASSSGRGLSDEQFF. The CDR3 region has the DNA TGTGCCAGCAGTTCGGGCAGGGGGCTTTCCGATGAGCAGTTCTTC.

The V call is TRBV5-1, the J call TRBJ1-1, with TRBD1 as a possible D gene (6 bases). The CDR3 runs to 14 residues. CDR1 and CDR2 (germline): SGHRS, YFSETQ. V was pared by 1 base and J by 6 bases, with 13 bases between. CDR3 bases: TGCGCCAGCAGCTTGAATCAGGAGGGGGCTGAAGCTTTCTTT. It yields the protein CASSLNQEGAEAFF.

The rearrangement links TRBV5-1 to TRBJ2-5, with D possibly called TRBD1 or TRBD2 (5 bases each). The CDR3 is 16 residues long. Germline CDR1 reads SGHRS; CDR2 reads YFSETQ. V lost 0 bases and J 1 base, leaving 13 bases between the germline ends. The CDR3: CASSLAGTGTQETQYF. DNA of the CDR3: TGCGCCAGCAGCTTGGCGGGGACGGGGACCCAAGAGACCCAGTACTTC.

The V and J genes are TRBV29-1 and TRBJ2-3; D is undetermined. The CDR3 extends over 14 amino acids. Germline CDR1 SQVTM, CDR2 ANQGSEA. Between the trimmed V and J ends, which lost 3 bases and 4 bases, there was a span of 14 bases. The CDR3 protein is CSVEFVLLPDTQYF. DNA of the CDR3: TGCAGCGTTGAGTTTGTGTTATTGCCAGATACGCAGTATTTT.

This rearrangement joins TRBV11-2 to TRBJ2-1; no firm D call. The V end was cut by 4 bases, the J end by 8 bases, with 18 bases between. This CDR3 region has 15 residues. The germline CDR1 and CDR2 sequences are SGHAT and FQNNGV. The chain's CDR3 is CASSSFTRLNDEQFF. The DNA of the CDR3 is TGTGCCAGCAGCTCCTTTACCAGGCTCAACGATGAGCAGTTCTTC.

This clonotype was counted only a few times. V and J are TRBV28 and TRBJ2-5, with a weak D call TRBD1 (8 bases). This CDR3 spans 16 amino acids. Trimming left V 5 bases short and J 6 bases short, with 22 bases between. Germline CDR1 is MDHEN and CDR2 is SYDVKM. The CDR3 DNA is TGTGCCAGCAGTGAGGGACAGGACGGGGGGATACAGACCCAGTACTTC. Translated: CASSEGQDGGIQTQYF.

The chain uses TRBV29-1 and TRBJ2-3, with TRBD2 identical over 7 bases. The J segment lost 1 base and the V segment lost 4 bases, leaving 11 bases of the junction unmatched. This CDR3 is 16 amino acids long. CDR1 is SQVTM and CDR2 is ANQGSEA in the germline V gene. CDR3 region: CSVVRGLAVGTDTQYF. Here the CDR3 DNA reads TGCAGCGTTGTACGTGGGCTAGCGGTTGGCACAGATACGCAGTATTTT.

The chain links TRBV9 to TRBJ2-1; D unresolved. The V end was cut by 3 bases, the J end by 6 bases, with 10 bases between. The germline CDR1 and CDR2 sequences are SGDLS and YYNGEE. This CDR3 region has 13 residues. The CDR3 DNA reads TGTGCCAGCAGCGCCACCGCAAGCAATGAGCAGTTCTTC. It is translated as CASSATASNEQFF.